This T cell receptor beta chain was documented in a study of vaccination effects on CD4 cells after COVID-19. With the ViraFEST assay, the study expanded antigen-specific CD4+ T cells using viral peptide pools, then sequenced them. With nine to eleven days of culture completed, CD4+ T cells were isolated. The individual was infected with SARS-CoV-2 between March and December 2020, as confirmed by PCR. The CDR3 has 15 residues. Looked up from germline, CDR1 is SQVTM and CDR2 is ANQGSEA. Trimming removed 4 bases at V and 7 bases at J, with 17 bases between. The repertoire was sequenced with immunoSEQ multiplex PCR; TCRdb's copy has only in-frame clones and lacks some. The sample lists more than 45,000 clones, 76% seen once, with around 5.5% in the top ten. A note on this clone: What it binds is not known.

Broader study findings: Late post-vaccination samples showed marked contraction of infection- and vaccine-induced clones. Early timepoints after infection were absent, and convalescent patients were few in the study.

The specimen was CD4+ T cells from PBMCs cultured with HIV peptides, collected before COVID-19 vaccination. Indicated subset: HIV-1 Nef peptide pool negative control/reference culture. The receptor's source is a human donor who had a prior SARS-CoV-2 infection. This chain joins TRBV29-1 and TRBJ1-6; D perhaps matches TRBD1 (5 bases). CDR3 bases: TGCAGCGTTGGGGCCCGGGACCTTGGGAATTCACCCCTCCACTTT. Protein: CSVGARDLGNSPLHF.